A single sample is the source of the 26 T cell receptor beta chains below, sequenced in a study of T cells after somatic rescue of genetic block. Profiling relied on immunoSEQ multiplex PCR, and the TCRdb table lists in-frame clones only, not all of them. The sample records about 67,000 clones, about 91% being singletons. Sequenced material: peripheral blood mononuclear cells (PBMCs). These receptors all come from a man between 40 and 49 years old.

V is TRBV19 and J is TRBJ2-2; D perhaps matches TRBD2 (5 bases). The CDR3 has 15 amino acids. CDR1 is LNHDA and CDR2 is SQIVND in the germline V gene (reference sequence). Trimming shortened V by 5 bases and J by 0 bases, and 10 bases separated the two germline ends. In DNA, the CDR3 is TGTGCCAGTAGTGTCACGGGAACGAACACCGGGGAGCTGTTTTTT. Its protein product is CASSVTGTNTGELFF.

The rearrangement uses TRBV6-4 and TRBJ2-1; 13 bases are a match to TRBD2. Germline-derived CDR1 and CDR2 are MRHNA and SNTAGT. Unmatched junction bases numbered 2, after V lost 2 bases and J lost 4 bases. This CDR3 region has 16 residues. The CDR3 reads CASSDQGLAGYNEQFF. The CDR3 nucleotides read TGTGCCAGCAGTGACCAGGGACTAGCGGGATACAATGAGCAGTTCTTC.

This clone was found once. The CDR3 DNA reads TGTGCCAGCAGCTTAGCACGATTTAGCGGGAGCACAGATACGCAGTATTTT. Encoded protein: CASSLARFSGSTDTQYF. V is TRBV7-8 and J is TRBJ2-3; 7 bases match TRBD2. The CDR3 is made up of 17 amino acids. J lost 0 bases, V lost 0 bases, and 6 bases had no gene match. CDR1 and CDR2 from the germline V gene are SGHVS and FQNEAQ.

This chain links TRBV15 with TRBJ1-1; D call uncertain. The ends were cut back, 3 bases at V and 2 bases at J, with 16 bases in the middle. CDR1 is LNHNV and CDR2 is YYDKDF in the germline V gene (reference sequence). This CDR3 region has 16 residues. CDR3 in DNA: TGTGCCACCAGCAGGCCACTACAGAGAATTAACACTGAAGCTTTCTTT. Protein product: CATSRPLQRINTEAFF.

This clone was found a few times. The chain joins TRBV4-1 to TRBJ1-1; D not resolved. The V end was cut by 1 base, the J end by 0 bases, with 3 bases between. This CDR3 is 13 amino acids long. Germline V gene lookup returns CDR1 MGHRA and CDR2 YSYEKL. In DNA, the CDR3 is TGCGCCAGCAGCCAAGTTGTGAACACTGAAGCTTTCTTT. Its protein product is CASSQVVNTEAFF.

The chain couples TRBV6-9 to TRBJ1-2; TRBD1 agrees at 9 bases. This CDR3 spans 16 amino acids. The germline gives CDR1 MNHGY, CDR2 SVAAGI. Trimming removed 4 bases from V and 2 bases from J; junction bases left unmatched: 8. The CDR3 nucleotides read TGTGCCAGCAGTTCGAAGACAGGGGGAATAAACTATGGCTACACCTTC. Protein: CASSSKTGGINYGYTF.

The rearrangement uses TRBV5-1 and TRBJ2-3, with D unresolved. The CDR3 extends over 13 amino acids. From germline, CDR1 is SGHRS and CDR2 YFSETQ. The V end was cut by 4 bases, the J end by 1 base, with 7 bases between. Here the CDR3 DNA reads TGCGCCAGCAGCCAGGCTGGCACAGATACGCAGTATTTT. It encodes CASSQAGTDTQYF.

Written as DNA, the CDR3 is TGTGCCAGCAGTGTACAACGGAACACCGGGGAGCTGTTTTTT. Translation: CASSVQRNTGELFF. The gene calls are TRBV6-4 and TRBJ2-2; D remains ambiguous. The CDR3 contains 14 residues. V dropped 4 bases and J dropped 1 base, with 7 bases sitting between them. Germline V gene data show CDR1 as MRHNA and CDR2 as SNTAGT.

The genes are TRBV7-8 and TRBJ2-7; TRBD2 matches at 11 bases. V was clipped by 1 base and J by 3 bases; unmatched bases: 2. The germline CDR1 and CDR2 sequences are SGHVS and FQNEAQ. The CDR3 loop spans 15 amino acids. The CDR3: CASSLGLAGGYEQYF. The CDR3 DNA follows: TGTGCCAGCAGCTTAGGGCTAGCGGGAGGCTACGAGCAGTACTTC.

This rearrangement joins TRBV19 to TRBJ1-3; no definite D call. Trimming took 1 base from V and 0 from J, leaving 16 bases between them. The CDR3 is 18 residues long. CDR1 is LNHDA, CDR2 SQIVND, per germline (reference sequence). The CDR3, as DNA: TGTGCCAGTAGTATAGGGAGTCTGAGGACTAGCTCTGGAAACACCATATATTTT. Protein: CASSIGSLRTSSGNTIYF.

As DNA, the CDR3 is TGTGCCAGCAGTCCCGGGACCACTGGTGGTAATGAAAAACTGTTTTTT. It yields the protein CASSPGTTGGNEKLFF. This chain links TRBV6-6 with TRBJ1-4; TRBD1 might be the D (5 bases). Trimming cost V 5 bases and J 4 bases, with 17 bases left between them. From germline, CDR1 is MNHNY and CDR2 SVGAGI (reference sequence). This CDR3 is 16 amino acids long.

V gene TRBV9 combines with J gene TRBJ2-7, with TRBD1 matching over 9 bases. CDR3 length equals 14 residues. V shed 5 bases, J shed 6 bases, and the junction held 9 bases outside the gene matches. Per the germline V gene, CDR1 is SGDLS and CDR2 is YYNGEE. The CDR3: CASSLSGQGFEQYF. The CDR3 bases are TGTGCCAGCAGTTTGTCCGGACAGGGGTTCGAGCAGTACTTC.

In DNA form, the CDR3 reads TGCGCCAGCAGCTTGGACGGAGCCGGGGAGCTGTTTTTT. Protein product: CASSLDGAGELFF. The rearrangement links TRBV5-1 to TRBJ2-2; D is ambiguous. Trimming pared 0 bases from V and 6 bases from J, leaving 6 bases between. This CDR3 has 13 amino acids. The germline gives CDR1 SGHRS, CDR2 YFSETQ.

V gene TRBV5-5 combines with J gene TRBJ1-6; maybe TRBD1 (6 bases). Germline loops: CDR1 SGHKS, CDR2 YYEKEE (reference sequence). The CDR3 is 17 residues long. The ends were cut back, 4 bases at V and 6 bases at J, with 20 bases in the middle. The DNA of the CDR3 is TGTGCCAGCAGCGGTGAGGGGGGAAGCCCTCTTAATTCACCCCTCCACTTT. It encodes CASSGEGGSPLNSPLHF.

CDR3 DNA sequence: TGTGCCAGCAGTGAACGGGCCGAGACTATTCGTGGCTACACCTTC. Translating it yields CASSERAETIRGYTF. The V and J genes are TRBV2 and TRBJ1-2; D remains unclear. Germline V gives CDR1 SNHLY, CDR2 FYNNEI. The CDR3 has 15 amino acids. The V end was cut by 2 bases, the J end by 7 bases, with 17 bases between.

The J gene is TRBJ1-5, the V gene TRBV2; TRBD1 is a possible D gene (6 bases). In germline, CDR1 is SNHLY, CDR2 FYNNEI. V lost 3 bases, J lost 5 bases, and 20 bases lay in between. The CDR3 sequence is 17 residues long. CDR3: CASSDSTRGGKDQPQHF. The CDR3 region has the DNA TGTGCCAGCAGTGATTCGACACGAGGGGGGAAAGATCAGCCCCAGCATTTT.

The chain carries TRBV6-5 and TRBJ1-4; D gene uncertain. CDR1 and CDR2 (germline): MNHEY, SVGAGI. The CDR3 has 15 residues. Trimming removed 0 bases from V and 4 bases from J, with 9 bases in between. The CDR3: CASSYSIGVNEKLFF. The CDR3 DNA sequence: TGTGCCAGCAGTTACTCGATTGGCGTTAATGAAAAACTGTTTTTT.

The V call is TRBV9, the J call TRBJ1-6, with D unclear. The V and J ends lost 3 bases and 7 bases respectively, with 14 bases between them. Germline lookup yields CDR1 SGDLS and CDR2 YYNGEE. CDR3 length: 15 residues. The CDR3 sequence is CASSESGSDNSPLHF. CDR3 coding DNA: TGTGCCAGCAGCGAATCAGGATCCGACAATTCACCCCTCCACTTT.

V usage is TRBV28 and J usage is TRBJ2-2; no definite D call. The CDR3 extends over 14 amino acids. V was clipped by 3 bases and J by 0 bases, with 5 bases between them. CDR1 is MDHEN and CDR2 is SYDVKM in the germline V gene. The CDR3 nucleotides are TGTGCCAGCAGTTTGGCAGCGAACACCGGGGAGCTGTTTTTT. Translating it yields CASSLAANTGELFF. The full variable domain, with the rest looked up from reference TRBV28 and TRBJ2-2, is DVKVTQSSRYLVKRTGEKVFLECVQDMDHENMFWYRQDPGLGLRLIYFSYDVKMKEKGDIPEGYSVSREKKERFSLILESASTNQTSMYLCASSLAANTGELFFGEGSRLTVL.

This clone came up once. The chain has TRBV4-1 and TRBJ1-3; D is possibly TRBD1 (5 bases). V lost 1 base and J 0 bases, leaving 16 bases between the germline ends. CDR3 length equals 18 residues. The germline CDR1 and CDR2 sequences are MGHRA and YSYEKL. CDR3 loop: CASSQGAPTGGSGNTIYF. DNA for the CDR3: TGCGCCAGCAGCCAAGGAGCTCCAACAGGTGGCTCTGGAAACACCATATATTTT.

The chain uses TRBV11-1 and TRBJ2-3; no clear D. Germline V lookup: CDR1 SGHAT, CDR2 FQDESV (reference sequence). The CDR3 is made up of 18 amino acids. The ends were cut back, 1 base at V and 2 bases at J, with 19 bases in the middle. CDR3 loop: CASSLVSPGIYSTDTQYF. The CDR3 DNA sequence: TGTGCCAGCAGCTTAGTCTCCCCTGGGATCTACTCCACAGATACGCAGTATTTT. Looking up the rest from reference TRBV11-1 and TRBJ2-3 gives the full variable domain: EAEVAQSPRYKITEKSQAVAFWCDPISGHATLYWYRQILGQGPELLVQFQDESVVDDSQLPKDRFSAERLKGVDSTLKIQPAELGDSAMYLCASSLVSPGIYSTDTQYFGPGTRLTVL.

The chain couples TRBV5-1 to TRBJ1-2; TRBD1 agrees at 10 bases. The CDR3 totals 14 residues. Trimming at V came to 3 bases and at J to 3 bases, leaving 2 bases not matched to a gene. Germline CDR1 and CDR2: SGHRS and YFSETQ. CDR3 nucleotide sequence: TGCGCCAGCAGCTCTGGGACAGGGGACTATGGCTACACCTTC. Translating it yields CASSSGTGDYGYTF.

The genes are TRBV9 and TRBJ1-6; TRBD1 matches at 7 bases. Trimming at V came to 4 bases and at J to 5 bases, leaving 6 bases not matched to a gene. The CDR3 loop spans 15 amino acids. The germline V gene has CDR1 SGDLS and CDR2 YYNGEE. The CDR3 is CASSPQGVDNSPLHF. CDR3 sequence (DNA): TGTGCCAGCAGCCCGCAGGGGGTGGATAATTCACCCCTCCACTTT.

V and J are TRBV4-1 and TRBJ2-7, with D possibly TRBD1 on 5 matching bases. The CDR3 spans 14 residues. V dropped 3 bases and J dropped 0 bases, with 9 bases sitting between them. Germline CDR1 reads MGHRA; CDR2 reads YSYEKL. The CDR3 bases are TGCGCCAGCAGCCAGACGACAGACTCCTACGAGCAGTACTTC. This sequence encodes CASSQTTDSYEQYF.

The rearrangement joins TRBV7-8 to TRBJ1-1; no reliable D call. Germline V gene sequence: CDR1 SGHVS, CDR2 FQNEAQ. There are 14 residues in the CDR3. V dropped 5 bases and J dropped 0 bases, with 10 bases sitting between them. The CDR3 loop reads CASSPSSLNTEAFF. The CDR3 nucleotides read TGTGCCAGCAGCCCAAGCTCCTTGAACACTGAAGCTTTCTTT.

This chain links TRBV5-6 with TRBJ2-5; 10 bases are a match to TRBD1. The CDR3 sequence is 16 residues long. The J segment lost 4 bases and the V segment lost 0 bases, leaving 6 bases of the junction unmatched. Germline V gene sequence: CDR1 SGHDT, CDR2 YYEEEE. The CDR3 sequence: CASSLGGQGITETQYF. The DNA of the CDR3 is TGTGCCAGCAGCTTGGGGGGACAGGGGATAACAGAGACCCAGTACTTC.